These 12 T cell receptor beta chains came from one sample sequenced in a study of CD4 T cells in relation to SARS-CoV-2 and coronaviruses. These receptors are not linked to any known antigen. Some clones are missing from TCRdb's copy, which holds only in-frame ones; the method was immunoSEQ multiplex PCR. This table holds 25,000 to 30,000 clones, about 70% found once. The unexposed donors gave CD4+ T cells in about 2011-2018, prior to COVID-19. After about 10 days of culture, CD4+ T cells were isolated. The specimen was CD4+ T cells from PBMCs, cultured in vitro. These receptors were obtained from a human donor in good health.

Points on this clone: One junction end does not reproduce the germline sequence, and a read error may be involved. The V gene is TRBV19, the J gene TRBJ1-1; perhaps TRBD1 as D (6 bases). The CDR3 extends over 14 amino acids. CDR1 and CDR2 from the germline V gene are LNHDA and SQIVND (reference sequence). The CDR3 coding sequence is TGTGCCAGTAGCCAACAGGGTTGGAACGCTGAAGCTTTCTTT. This gives the protein CASSQQGWNAEAFF.

V gene TRBV9 combines with J gene TRBJ2-7; 8 nucleotides match TRBD2. Unmatched junction bases numbered 8, after V lost 3 bases and J lost 9 bases. Germline V gene data show CDR1 as SGDLS and CDR2 as YYNGEE. CDR3 length equals 13 residues. CDR3 DNA: TGTGCCAGCAGCGACGGGACTAGTGGGGGGCAGTACTTC. Its translation: CASSDGTSGGQYF. Based on the CDR3 plus reference TRBV9 and TRBJ2-7, the full variable domain is DSGVTQTPKHLITATGQRVTLRCSPRSGDLSVYWYQQSLDQGLQFLIQYYNGEERAKGNILERFSAQQFPDLHSELNLSSLELGDSALYFCASSDGTSGGQYFGPGTRLTVT.

The chain links TRBV27 to TRBJ1-2; 7 bases are shared with TRBD1. With 5 bases clipped from V and 3 bases from J, the junction kept 9 bases outside the gene matches. CDR3 length equals 15 residues. Germline V gives CDR1 MNHEY, CDR2 SMNVEV (reference sequence). The CDR3 here is CASSLRDGTDYGYTF. The CDR3 nucleotides read TGTGCCAGCAGTCTAAGGGACGGGACAGACTATGGCTACACCTTC.

The V gene is TRBV5-1, the J gene TRBJ2-3; D not certain. The ends were cut back, 0 bases at V and 1 base at J, with 9 bases in the middle. The CDR3 totals 15 residues. Germline V gene sequence: CDR1 SGHRS, CDR2 YFSETQ. CDR3 sequence: CASSLDGPRTDTQYF. CDR3 bases: TGCGCCAGCAGCTTGGACGGGCCCCGCACAGATACGCAGTATTTT.

This chain joins TRBV7-9 and TRBJ2-5; TRBD1 matches 7 bases. CDR1 and CDR2 (germline): SEHNR, FQNEAQ (reference sequence). The CDR3 covers 13 residues. With V trimmed by 6 bases and J by 5 bases, 6 bases remained unmatched. Here the CDR3 reads CASRTTGVETQYF. CDR3 in DNA: TGTGCCAGCAGGACTACAGGGGTCGAGACCCAGTACTTC.

The gene calls are TRBV7-6 and TRBJ2-5; a weak D match, TRBD2 (6 bases). The CDR3 length is 16 residues. The ends were cut back, 1 base at V and 2 bases at J, with 14 bases in the middle. The V gene's germline CDR1 is SGHVS and CDR2 FNYEAQ. CDR3 sequence reads: CASSLDIRGLQETQYF. The CDR3 nucleotides read TGTGCCAGCAGCTTAGATATCCGAGGACTACAAGAGACCCAGTACTTC.

This clone was picked up a small number of times. The CDR3 DNA follows: TGTGCCAGCTCACCAATACAGGGAGGTGGTCGGGACTATGGCTACACCTTC. Translating gives CASSPIQGGGRDYGYTF. The J gene is TRBJ1-2, the V gene TRBV18, with D maybe TRBD1 (6 bases). This CDR3 has 17 residues. The V gene's germline CDR1 is KGHSH and CDR2 LQKENI. The V and J ends lost 2 bases and 3 bases respectively, with 19 bases between them.

The rearrangement uses TRBV5-1 and TRBJ2-3; D unresolved. V lost 4 bases and J lost 0, with 6 bases in between. The CDR3 spans 13 residues. Germline CDR1 reads SGHRS; CDR2 reads YFSETQ. CDR3 sequence (DNA): TGCGCCAGCAGCGCCGGGAGCACAGATACGCAGTATTTT. This translates into CASSAGSTDTQYF.

This clone was observed a few times. The chain uses TRBV7-9 and TRBJ2-3, with TRBD2 matching 9 bases. V was clipped by 4 bases and J by 5 bases; unmatched bases: 10. Germline CDR1 and CDR2: SEHNR and FQNEAQ (reference sequence). CDR3 length: 16 amino acids. The CDR3 nucleotides read TGTGCCAGCAGCTCTAGCGCGGGGGGGCTGGGAGATACGCAGTATTTT. Translation: CASSSSAGGLGDTQYF. Full variable domain (remainder filled in from reference TRBV7-9 and TRBJ2-3): DTGVSQNPRHKITKRGQNVTFRCDPISEHNRLYWYRQTLGQGPEFLTYFQNEAQLEKSRLLSDRFSAERPKGSFSTLEIQRTEQGDSAMYLCASSSSAGGLGDTQYFGPGTRLTVL.

Notes on this clone: Other DNA sequences in this specimen translate into the identical CDR3. The rearrangement uses TRBV7-3 and TRBJ2-3; no definite D call. CDR1 is SGHTA, CDR2 FQGTGA, per germline. The CDR3 runs 15 residues. V gave up 1 base and J gave up 0 bases, with 8 bases separating them. CDR3 sequence: CASSLMGPSTDTQYF. DNA of the CDR3: TGTGCCAGCAGCTTAATGGGCCCTAGCACAGATACGCAGTATTTT.

This clone was found a few times. The chain joins TRBV9 to TRBJ1-3; 8 positions match TRBD1. The CDR3 extends over 17 amino acids. V lost 4 bases and J lost 0; bases outside the gene matches: 9. The germline V gene has CDR1 SGDLS and CDR2 YYNGEE. CDR3 amino acids: CASSSTTGAISGNTIYF. In DNA, the CDR3 is TGTGCCAGCAGCTCAACGACAGGGGCCATCTCTGGAAACACCATATATTTT.

This chain connects TRBV4-1 to TRBJ1-2, with D unclear. Trimming took off 4 bases at V and 6 bases at J, with 21 bases between the two ends. The CDR3 has 16 residues. Germline values: CDR1 MGHRA, CDR2 YSYEKL. The DNA of the CDR3 is TGCGCCAGCAGCCTCCGATCCTTTCCGGGGTTAGATGGCTACACCTTC. Translated: CASSLRSFPGLDGYTF.